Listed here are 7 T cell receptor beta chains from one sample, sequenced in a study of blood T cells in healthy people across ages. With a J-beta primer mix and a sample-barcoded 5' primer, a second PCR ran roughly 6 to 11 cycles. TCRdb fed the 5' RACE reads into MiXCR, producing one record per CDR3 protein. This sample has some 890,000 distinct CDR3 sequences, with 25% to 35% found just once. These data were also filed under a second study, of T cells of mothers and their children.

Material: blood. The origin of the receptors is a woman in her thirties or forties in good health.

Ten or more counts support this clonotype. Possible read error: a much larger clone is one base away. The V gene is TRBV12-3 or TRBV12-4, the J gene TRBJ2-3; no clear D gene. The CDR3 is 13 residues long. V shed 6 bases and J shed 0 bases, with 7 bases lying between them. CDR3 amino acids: CASRPGSTDTQYF. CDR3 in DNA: TGTGCCAGCAGACCGGGCAGCACAGATACGCAGTATTTT.

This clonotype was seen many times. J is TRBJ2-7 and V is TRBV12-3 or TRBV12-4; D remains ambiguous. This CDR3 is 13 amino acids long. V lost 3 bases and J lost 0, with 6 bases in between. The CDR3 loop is CASSLWSSYEQYF. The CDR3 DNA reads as TGTGCCAGCAGTTTGTGGAGCTCCTACGAGCAGTACTTC.

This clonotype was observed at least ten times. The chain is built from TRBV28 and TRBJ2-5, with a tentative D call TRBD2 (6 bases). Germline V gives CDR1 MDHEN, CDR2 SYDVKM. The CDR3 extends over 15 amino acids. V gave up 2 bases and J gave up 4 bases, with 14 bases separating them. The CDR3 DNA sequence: TGTGCCAGCAGTTTACGCGGGGTTGGTGGAGAGACCCAGTACTTC. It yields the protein CASSLRGVGGETQYF.

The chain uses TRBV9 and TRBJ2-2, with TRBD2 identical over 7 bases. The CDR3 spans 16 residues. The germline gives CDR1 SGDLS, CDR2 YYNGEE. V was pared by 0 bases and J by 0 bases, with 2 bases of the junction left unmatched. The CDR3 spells CASSVATSANTGELFF. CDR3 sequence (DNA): TGTGCCAGCAGCGTAGCTACTAGCGCGAACACCGGGGAGCTGTTTTTT. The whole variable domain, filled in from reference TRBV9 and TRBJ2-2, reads DSGVTQTPKHLITATGQRVTLRCSPRSGDLSVYWYQQSLDQGLQFLIQYYNGEERAKGNILERFSAQQFPDLHSELNLSSLELGDSALYFCASSVATSANTGELFFGEGSRLTVL.

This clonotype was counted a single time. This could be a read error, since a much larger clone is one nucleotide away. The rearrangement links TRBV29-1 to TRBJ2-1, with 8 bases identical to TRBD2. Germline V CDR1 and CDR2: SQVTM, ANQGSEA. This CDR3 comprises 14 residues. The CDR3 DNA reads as TGCAGCATTGATATGGCTAGCGGGCTGAATGAGCAGTTCTTC. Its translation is CSIDMASGLNEQFF.

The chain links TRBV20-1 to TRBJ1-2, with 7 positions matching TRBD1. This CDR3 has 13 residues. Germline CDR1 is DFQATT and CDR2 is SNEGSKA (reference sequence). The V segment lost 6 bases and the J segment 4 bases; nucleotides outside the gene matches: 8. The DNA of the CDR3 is TGCAGTGCAAACAGGGGCGTCGGCTATGGCTACACCTTC. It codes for CSANRGVGYGYTF.

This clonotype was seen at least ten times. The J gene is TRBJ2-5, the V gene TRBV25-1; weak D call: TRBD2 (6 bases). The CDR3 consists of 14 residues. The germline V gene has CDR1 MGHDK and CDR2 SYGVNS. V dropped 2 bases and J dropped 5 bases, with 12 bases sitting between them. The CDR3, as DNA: TGTGCCAGCAGTGAAGCCCTAGCGAGGGAGACCCAGTACTTC. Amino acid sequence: CASSEALARETQYF.